Listed below are T cell receptor beta chains from one sample, sequenced in a study of control samples from healthy donors and cancer patients. TCRdb's copy holds only in-frame clones and misses some; the assay was immunoSEQ multiplex PCR. The table lists 110,000 to 150,000 clones, roughly 92% of them singletons. The sequenced sample was blood. The receptors derive from a man aged 25 to 40 in good health. Each CDR3 is given with its conserved first and last residue. Fields, in order: D gene, J gene, V gene, CDR3 DNA, CDR3 protein. The D gene is left open where the match is weak.

D gene: TRBD2; J gene: TRBJ2-7; V gene: TRBV30; CDR3 DNA: TGTGCCTGGGGTAGCGGGAGCAACTACGAGCAGTACTTC; CDR3 protein: CAWGSGSNYEQYF
D gene: TRBD1; J gene: TRBJ1-1; V gene: TRBV6-5; CDR3 DNA: TGTGCCAGCAATCTTTCGAGACAGGGTGGCACTGAAGCTTTCTTT; CDR3 protein: CASNLSRQGGTEAFF
D gene: .; J gene: TRBJ1-1; V gene: TRBV13; CDR3 DNA: TGTGCCAGCAGCCCATCACGGCAGCCGGAAGCTTTCTTT; CDR3 protein: CASSPSRQPEAFF
D gene: TRBD2; J gene: TRBJ2-3; V gene: TRBV5-4; CDR3 DNA: TGTGCCAGCAACAATAGACTAGCGGGGCCCACAGATACGCAGTATTTT; CDR3 protein: CASNNRLAGPTDTQYF
D gene: .; J gene: TRBJ2-7; V gene: TRBV7-2; CDR3 DNA: TGTGCCAGCAGCCCGGGCGGCCAGGGCGCCTACGAGCAGTACTTC; CDR3 protein: CASSPGGQGAYEQYF
D gene: .; J gene: TRBJ1-1; V gene: TRBV7-6; CDR3 DNA: TGTGCCAGCAGCCGTGACACTAACACTGAAGCTTTCTTT; CDR3 protein: CASSRDTNTEAFF
D gene: TRBD1; J gene: TRBJ1-1; V gene: TRBV6-6; CDR3 DNA: TGTGCCAGCAGGTATGGGACAGAAGAGAAGATGTCTTTCTTT; CDR3 protein: CASRYGTEEKMSFF
D gene: .; J gene: TRBJ2-7; V gene: TRBV28; CDR3 DNA: TGTGCCAGCAGTTTCGGGGGTCTTAGCTCCTACGAGCAGTACTTC; CDR3 protein: CASSFGGLSSYEQYF
D gene: .; J gene: TRBJ1-4; V gene: TRBV6-5; CDR3 DNA: TGTGCCAGCAGTCCGACAGGAACTAATGAAAAACTGTTTTTT; CDR3 protein: CASSPTGTNEKLFF
D gene: TRBD1; J gene: TRBJ2-5; V gene: TRBV7-9; CDR3 DNA: TGTGCCAGCAGCCCTACTACAGGGGGCGCAGAGACCCAGTACTTC; CDR3 protein: CASSPTTGGAETQYF
D gene: TRBD1; J gene: TRBJ2-7; V gene: TRBV7-9; CDR3 DNA: TGTGCCAGCACCCCGGGACAGGGAACCTACGAGCAGTACTTC; CDR3 protein: CASTPGQGTYEQYF
D gene: .; J gene: TRBJ2-2; V gene: TRBV19; CDR3 DNA: TGTGCCAGTAGTTTCCAGCGGAGAAAATCATCCGCGAACACCGGGGAGCTGTTTTTT; CDR3 protein: CASSFQRRKSSANTGELFF
D gene: TRBD2; J gene: TRBJ2-1; V gene: TRBV10-3; CDR3 DNA: TGTGCCATCAGTGCCCGGACTAGCGGGAGGGCCACCCCCTACAATGAGCAGTTCTTC; CDR3 protein: CAISARTSGRATPYNEQFF
D gene: TRBD2; J gene: TRBJ2-5; V gene: TRBV5-1; CDR3 DNA: TGCGCCAGCAGCCCCTACACCGCGGGAGAGGGAGAGACCCAGTACTTC; CDR3 protein: CASSPYTAGEGETQYF
D gene: TRBD1; J gene: TRBJ1-5; V gene: TRBV6-5; CDR3 DNA: TGTGCCAGCAGTCGCCACGGACAGGACAGGCAGCCCCAGCATTTT; CDR3 protein: CASSRHGQDRQPQHF
D gene: .; J gene: TRBJ1-1; V gene: TRBV11-3; CDR3 DNA: TGTGCCAGCATTGGGCAGCCGAACACTGAAGCTTTCTTT; CDR3 protein: CASIGQPNTEAFF
D gene: TRBD2; J gene: TRBJ2-3; V gene: TRBV7-8; CDR3 DNA: TGTGCCAGCAGCCTCCGGACTAGCGGGAGTCGAGATACGCAGTATTTT; CDR3 protein: CASSLRTSGSRDTQYF
D gene: .; J gene: TRBJ2-7; V gene: TRBV3-1/TRBV3-2; CDR3 DNA: TGTGCCAGCAGCCATTACACACAGGGGGGGGAGCAGTACTTC; CDR3 protein: CASSHYTQGGEQYF
D gene: .; J gene: TRBJ1-1; V gene: TRBV6-1; CDR3 DNA: TGTGCCAGCAGAACAATCCGGGTCCCGAACACTGAAGCTTTCTTT; CDR3 protein: CASRTIRVPNTEAFF
D gene: .; J gene: TRBJ1-2; V gene: TRBV5-4; CDR3 DNA: TGTGCCAGCAGTTCGAGGACAGCTTCCCATGGCTACACCTTC; CDR3 protein: CASSSRTASHGYTF
D gene: .; J gene: TRBJ2-1; V gene: TRBV19; CDR3 DNA: TGTGCCAGTAGACTAGGACCTCTATCCTACAATGAGCAGTTCTTC; CDR3 protein: CASRLGPLSYNEQFF
D gene: .; J gene: TRBJ1-1; V gene: TRBV28; CDR3 DNA: TGTGCCAGCAGCTTTGATAGAGCCACTGAAGCTTTCTTT; CDR3 protein: CASSFDRATEAFF
D gene: .; J gene: TRBJ1-2; V gene: TRBV5-6; CDR3 DNA: TGTGCCAGCAGCTTCCGCGGCGGGTCATCCTCCTTAAATGGCTACACCTTC; CDR3 protein: CASSFRGGSSSLNGYTF
D gene: .; J gene: TRBJ1-1; V gene: TRBV10-3; CDR3 DNA: TGTGCCATCAGCAGGGGCCTGAACACTGAAGCTTTCTTT; CDR3 protein: CAISRGLNTEAFF
D gene: .; J gene: TRBJ1-1; V gene: TRBV5-4; CDR3 DNA: TGTGCCAGCAGCTTTGAATTCGGGATGAACACTGAAGCTTTCTTT; CDR3 protein: CASSFEFGMNTEAFF
D gene: TRBD1; J gene: TRBJ1-1; V gene: TRBV28; CDR3 DNA: TGTGCCAGCAGCCCGACAGGGTACACTGAAGCTTTCTTT; CDR3 protein: CASSPTGYTEAFF
D gene: .; J gene: TRBJ1-5; V gene: TRBV28; CDR3 DNA: TGTGCCAGCAGTTTAATGGGCGGCAGCGGAGTCAATCAGCCCCAGCATTTT; CDR3 protein: CASSLMGGSGVNQPQHF
D gene: .; J gene: TRBJ2-5; V gene: TRBV27; CDR3 DNA: TGTGCCAGCGGGTCCCGACTAGAATTCTCCCAAGAGACCCAGTACTTC; CDR3 protein: CASGSRLEFSQETQYF
D gene: .; J gene: TRBJ2-2; V gene: TRBV5-8; CDR3 DNA: TGTGCCAGCAGCTTGGAGGCCGGGGAGCTGTTTTTT; CDR3 protein: CASSLEAGELFF